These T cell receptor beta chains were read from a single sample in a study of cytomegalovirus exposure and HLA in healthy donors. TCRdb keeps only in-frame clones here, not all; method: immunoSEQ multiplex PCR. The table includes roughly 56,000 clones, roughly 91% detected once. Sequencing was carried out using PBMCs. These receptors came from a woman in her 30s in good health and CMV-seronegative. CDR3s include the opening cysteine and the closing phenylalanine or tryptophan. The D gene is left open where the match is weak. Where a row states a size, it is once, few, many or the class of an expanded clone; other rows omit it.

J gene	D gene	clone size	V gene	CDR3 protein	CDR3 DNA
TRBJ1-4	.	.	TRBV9	CASSVGPEPNEKLFF	TGTGCCAGCAGCGTAGGGCCAGAACCTAATGAAAAACTGTTTTTT
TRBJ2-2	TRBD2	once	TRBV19	CASRTSGNTGELFF	TGTGCCAGTCGGACTAGCGGGAACACCGGGGAGCTGTTTTTT
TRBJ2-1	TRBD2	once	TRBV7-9	CASSLVVAGGWGEQFF	TGTGCCAGCAGCTTAGTTGTAGCGGGAGGGTGGGGTGAGCAGTTCTTC
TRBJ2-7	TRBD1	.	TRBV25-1	CASSVTGGPEEQYF	TGTGCCAGCAGTGTGACAGGGGGTCCCGAAGAGCAGTACTTC
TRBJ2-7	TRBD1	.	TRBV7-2	CASSATRQGSSYEQYF	TGTGCCAGCAGCGCAACCCGACAGGGATCCTCCTACGAGCAGTACTTC
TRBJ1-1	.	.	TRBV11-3	CASSWAVNTEAFF	TGTGCCAGCAGCTGGGCAGTGAACACTGAAGCTTTCTTT
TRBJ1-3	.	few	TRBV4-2	CASSLSGSGNTIYF	TGTGCCAGCAGCCTTTCGGGATCTGGAAACACCATATATTTT
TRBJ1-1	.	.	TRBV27	CASSFGGPNTEAFF	TGTGCCAGCAGTTTCGGGGGACCGAACACTGAAGCTTTCTTT
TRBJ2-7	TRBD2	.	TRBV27	CASTSSLADYEQYF	TGTGCCAGCACCAGCTCTCTAGCGGACTACGAGCAGTACTTC
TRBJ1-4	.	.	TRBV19	CASSTIPGASNPEKLFF	TGTGCCAGTAGTACCATCCCAGGGGCTTCTAATCCGGAAAAACTGTTTTTT
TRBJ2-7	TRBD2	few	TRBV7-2	CASSPGLTSGRATYEQYF	TGTGCCAGCAGCCCCGGATTGACTAGCGGGAGGGCCACCTACGAGCAGTACTTC
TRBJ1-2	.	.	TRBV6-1	CASSEVGANTF	TGTGCCAGCAGTGAAGTAGGGGCGAACACCTTC
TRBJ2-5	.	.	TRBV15	CATSSLRGGRETQYF	TGTGCCACCAGCAGCCTGCGAGGGGGTAGAGAGACCCAGTACTTC
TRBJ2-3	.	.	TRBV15	CATSNRDSSTDTQYF	TGTGCCACCAGCAACCGGGACTCTAGCACAGATACGCAGTATTTT
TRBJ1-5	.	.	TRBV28	CASSLPTDSNQPQHF	TGTGCCAGCAGTTTACCGACAGATAGCAATCAGCCCCAGCATTTT
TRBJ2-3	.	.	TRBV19	CASSMLLATDTQYF	TGTGCCAGTAGTATGCTCCTGGCCACAGATACGCAGTATTTT
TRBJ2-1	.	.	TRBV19	CASSKIGAGSYNEQFF	TGTGCCAGTAGTAAAATTGGGGCAGGGTCCTACAATGAGCAGTTCTTC
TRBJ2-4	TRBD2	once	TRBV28	CASSREGPISPGGAKNIQYF	TGTGCCAGCAGTCGCGAAGGACCGATTAGCCCGGGAGGTGCCAAAAACATTCAGTACTTC
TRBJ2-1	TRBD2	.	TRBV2	CASRPGLADYNEQFF	TGTGCCAGCAGGCCGGGACTAGCGGATTACAATGAGCAGTTCTTC
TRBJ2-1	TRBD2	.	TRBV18	CATGLAGGSEQFF	TGTGCCACCGGACTAGCGGGAGGGAGTGAGCAGTTCTTC
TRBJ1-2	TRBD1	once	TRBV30	CAWTRDRNYGYTF	TGTGCCTGGACCCGGGACAGAAACTATGGCTACACCTTC
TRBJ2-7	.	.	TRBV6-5	CASSYPAGSEQYF	TGTGCCAGCAGTTACCCCGCGGGGTCCGAGCAGTACTTC
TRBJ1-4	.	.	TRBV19	CASTTGITTEKLFF	TGTGCCAGTACTACCGGAATAACTACTGAAAAACTGTTTTTT
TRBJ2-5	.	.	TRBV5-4	CASSLAQETQYF	TGTGCCAGCAGCTTGGCCCAGGAGACCCAGTACTTC
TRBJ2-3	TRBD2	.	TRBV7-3	CASSPGLSGSLDTQYF	TGTGCCAGCAGCCCTGGACTAAGCGGGAGCCTGGATACGCAGTATTTT
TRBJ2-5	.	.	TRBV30	CAGKPQTETQYF	TGTGCCGGAAAGCCACAGACAGAGACCCAGTACTTC
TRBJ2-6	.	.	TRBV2	CASRERQSGANVLTF	TGTGCCAGCAGGGAAAGACAGAGTGGGGCCAACGTCCTGACTTTC
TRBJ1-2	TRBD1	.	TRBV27	CASSLSRDSSPGYGYTF	TGTGCCAGCAGTTTATCGCGGGACAGCTCGCCCGGCTATGGCTACACCTTC
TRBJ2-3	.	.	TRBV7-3	CASSLGLGGDTQYF	TGTGCCAGCAGCTTAGGGTTGGGGGGAGATACGCAGTATTTT
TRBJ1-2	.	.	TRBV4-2	CASSQSDYGYTF	TGTGCCAGCAGCCAATCCGACTATGGCTACACCTTC
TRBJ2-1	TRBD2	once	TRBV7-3	CASSQSGVLAGGLFF	TGTGCCAGCAGCCAATCTGGGGTACTAGCGGGAGGACTGTTCTTC
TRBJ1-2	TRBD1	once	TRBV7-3	CATRTDRGHYGYTF	TGTGCCACTCGAACGGACAGGGGTCACTATGGCTACACCTTC
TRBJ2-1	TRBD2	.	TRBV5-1	CASSPGTSGYNEQFF	TGCGCCAGCAGCCCCGGGACTAGCGGTTACAATGAGCAGTTCTTC
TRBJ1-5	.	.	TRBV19	CASSIRGGIQPQHF	TGTGCCAGTAGTATCAGGGGAGGGATTCAGCCCCAGCATTTT
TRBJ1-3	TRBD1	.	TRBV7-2	CASSPRTGTGNTIYF	TGTGCCAGCAGCCCACGGACAGGGACTGGAAACACCATATATTTT
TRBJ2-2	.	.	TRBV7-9	CASSSGGNTGELFF	TGTGCCAGCAGCTCCGGAGGGAACACCGGGGAGCTGTTTTTT
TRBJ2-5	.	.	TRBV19	CASSALAPGEETQYF	TGTGCCAGTAGTGCTCTGGCACCCGGGGAAGAGACCCAGTACTTC
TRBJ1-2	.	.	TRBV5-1	CASSLQQSDYGYTF	TGCGCCAGCAGCTTGCAACAGTCTGACTATGGCTACACCTTC
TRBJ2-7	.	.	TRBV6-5	CASSWQGPFSYEQYF	TGTGCCAGCTCTTGGCAGGGGCCATTTTCCTACGAGCAGTACTTC